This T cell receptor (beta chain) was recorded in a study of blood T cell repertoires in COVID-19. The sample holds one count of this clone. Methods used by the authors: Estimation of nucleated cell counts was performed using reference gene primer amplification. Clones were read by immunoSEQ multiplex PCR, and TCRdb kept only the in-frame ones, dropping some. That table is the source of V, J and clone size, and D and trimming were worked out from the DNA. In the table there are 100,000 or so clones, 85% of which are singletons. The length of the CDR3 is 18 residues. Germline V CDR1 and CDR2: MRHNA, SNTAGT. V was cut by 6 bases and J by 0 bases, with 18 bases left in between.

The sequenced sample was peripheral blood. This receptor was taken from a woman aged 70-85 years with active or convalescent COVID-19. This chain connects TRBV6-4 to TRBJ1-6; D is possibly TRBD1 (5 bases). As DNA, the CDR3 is TGTGCCAGCAGCGAAAGATACAGGAGAAGCTCCTATAATTCACCCCTCCACTTT. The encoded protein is CASSERYRRSSYNSPLHF.